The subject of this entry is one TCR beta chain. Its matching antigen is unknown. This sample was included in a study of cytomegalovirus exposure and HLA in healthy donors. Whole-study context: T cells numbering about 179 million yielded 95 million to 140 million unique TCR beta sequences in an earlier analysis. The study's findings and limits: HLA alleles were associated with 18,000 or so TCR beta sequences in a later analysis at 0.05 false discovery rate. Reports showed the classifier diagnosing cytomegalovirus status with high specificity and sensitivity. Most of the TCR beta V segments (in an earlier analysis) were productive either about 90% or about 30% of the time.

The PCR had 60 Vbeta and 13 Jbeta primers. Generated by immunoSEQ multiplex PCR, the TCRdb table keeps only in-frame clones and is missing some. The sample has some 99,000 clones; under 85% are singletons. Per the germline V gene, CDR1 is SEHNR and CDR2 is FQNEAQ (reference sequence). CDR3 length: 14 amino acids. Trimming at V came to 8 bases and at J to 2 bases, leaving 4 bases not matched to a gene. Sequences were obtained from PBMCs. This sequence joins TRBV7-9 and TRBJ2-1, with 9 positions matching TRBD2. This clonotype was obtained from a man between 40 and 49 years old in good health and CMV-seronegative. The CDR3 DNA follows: TGTGCCAGCCGATCTAGCGGGGCCTACAATGAGCAGTTCTTC. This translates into CASRSSGAYNEQFF.